This T cell receptor beta chain was documented in a study of T cell responses to AZD1222 COVID-19 vaccine. Here immunoSEQ multiplex PCR was the method, and the copy in TCRdb shows in-frame clones only, minus some. The sample carries fewer than 150,000 clones, more than 70% recorded once. V was shortened by 6 bases and J by 5 bases, with 17 bases between the two germline ends. Looked up from germline, CDR1 is SQVTM and CDR2 is ANQGSEA. The CDR3 runs 14 residues. V is TRBV29-1 and J is TRBJ1-5; TRBD1 is a possible D gene (5 bases). Sequencing was performed on peripheral blood, taken 28 days after the second AZD1222 dose. This clonotype was sampled from an adult who received the AZD1222 COVID-19 vaccine. The chain's CDR3 is CSVQGAGEYQPQHF. CDR3 DNA sequence: TGCAGCGTCCAAGGGGCGGGGGAGTATCAGCCCCAGCATTTT. The variable domain in full, completed from reference TRBV29-1 and TRBJ1-5, reads SAVISQKPSRDICQRGTSLTIQCQVDSQVTMMFWYRQQPGQSLTLIATANQGSEATYESGFVIDKFPISRPNLTFSTLTVSNMSPEDSSIYLCSVQGAGEYQPQHFGDGTRLSIL.